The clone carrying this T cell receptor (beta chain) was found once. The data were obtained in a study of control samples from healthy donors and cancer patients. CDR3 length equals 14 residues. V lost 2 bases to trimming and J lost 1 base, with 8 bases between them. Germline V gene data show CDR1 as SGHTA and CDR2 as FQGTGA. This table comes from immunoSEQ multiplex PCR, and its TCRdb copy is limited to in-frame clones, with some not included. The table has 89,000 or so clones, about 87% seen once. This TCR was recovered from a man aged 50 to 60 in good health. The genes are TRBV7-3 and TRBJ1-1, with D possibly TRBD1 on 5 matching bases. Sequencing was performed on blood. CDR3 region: CASSLYGTNTEAFF. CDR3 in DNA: TGTGCCAGCAGCTTATACGGGACGAACACTGAAGCTTTCTTT.